The source of this T cell receptor beta chain is a study of T cell clusters in autoimmune cytopenias. This clonotype counts as large by frequency. Its specificity is not known. Study-level results: No cluster-lack signature appeared between secondary cytopenia and chronic lymphocytic leukemia patients, apparently due to lymphoma masking. TRB repertoire shifts in secondary cytopenia and chronic lymphocytic leukemia mostly reflected lymphoma, not autoimmunity. The T cell clusters came from computational analysis alone and lack functional validation. Primary autoimmune cytopenia patients seemingly lacked the physiological T cell clusters found in healthy donors.

Roughly 38,000 genome equivalents of blood DNA were amplified for TRB. One tube held mixed TRB-A and TRB-B primer pools for touch-down PCR. Reprocessing the multiplex PCR reads, TCRdb reports a single entry for every CDR3 protein and omits DNA. The sample's table shows some 3,000 distinct CDR3 sequences. The clonotype was recovered from a human donor with an autoimmune cytopenia or autoimmune hepatitis (not recorded which). The sample consisted of peripheral blood.

The CDR3 here is CSVGSGFYEQYF. This chain links TRBV29-1 with TRBJ2-7; checking the TCRdb D call of TRBD2 is not possible without DNA. Germline lookup yields CDR1 SQVTM and CDR2 ANQGSEA. The CDR3 contains 12 residues.